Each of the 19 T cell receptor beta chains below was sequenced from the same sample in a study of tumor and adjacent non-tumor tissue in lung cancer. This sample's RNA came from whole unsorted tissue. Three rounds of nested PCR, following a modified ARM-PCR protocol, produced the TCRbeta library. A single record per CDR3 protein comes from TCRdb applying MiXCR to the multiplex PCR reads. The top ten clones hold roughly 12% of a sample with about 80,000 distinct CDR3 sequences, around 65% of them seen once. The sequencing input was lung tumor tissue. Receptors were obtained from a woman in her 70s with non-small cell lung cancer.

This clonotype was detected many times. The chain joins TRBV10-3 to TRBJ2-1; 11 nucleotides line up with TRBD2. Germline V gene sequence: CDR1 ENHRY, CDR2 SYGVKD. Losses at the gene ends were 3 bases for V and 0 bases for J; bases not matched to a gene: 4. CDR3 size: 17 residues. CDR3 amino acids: CAISDLGLADSYNEQFF. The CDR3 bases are TGTGCCATCAGTGACTTGGGACTAGCGGACTCCTACAATGAGCAGTTCTTC.

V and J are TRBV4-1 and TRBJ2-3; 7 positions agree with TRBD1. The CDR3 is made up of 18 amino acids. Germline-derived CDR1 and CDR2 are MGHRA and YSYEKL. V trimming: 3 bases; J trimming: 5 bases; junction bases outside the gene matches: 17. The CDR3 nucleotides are TGCGCCAGCAGCCAGGGCCGACAGGGACGGCCCTATGGAGATACGCAGTATTTT. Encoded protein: CASSQGRQGRPYGDTQYF.

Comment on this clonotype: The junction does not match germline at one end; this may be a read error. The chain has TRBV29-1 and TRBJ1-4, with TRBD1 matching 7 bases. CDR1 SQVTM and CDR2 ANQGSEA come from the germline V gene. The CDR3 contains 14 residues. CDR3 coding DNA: TGCAGCATCGGGCAGGGGGGGACTAATGAAAAACTGTTCTTT. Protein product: CSIGQGGTNEKLFF.

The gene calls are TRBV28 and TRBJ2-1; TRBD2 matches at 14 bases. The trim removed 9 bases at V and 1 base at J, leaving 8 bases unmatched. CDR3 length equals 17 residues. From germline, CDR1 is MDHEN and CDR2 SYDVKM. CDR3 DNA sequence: TGTGCCAGTGCCGGGACTAGCGGGAGAAATTCCTACAATGAGCAGTTCTTC. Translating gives CASAGTSGRNSYNEQFF.

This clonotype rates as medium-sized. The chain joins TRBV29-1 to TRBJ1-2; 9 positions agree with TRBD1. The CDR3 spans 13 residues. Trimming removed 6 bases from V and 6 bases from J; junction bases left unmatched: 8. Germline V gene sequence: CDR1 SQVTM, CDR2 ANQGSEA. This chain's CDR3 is CSVGQGTGNGYTF. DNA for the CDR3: TGCAGCGTGGGTCAAGGGACAGGGAATGGCTACACCTTC.

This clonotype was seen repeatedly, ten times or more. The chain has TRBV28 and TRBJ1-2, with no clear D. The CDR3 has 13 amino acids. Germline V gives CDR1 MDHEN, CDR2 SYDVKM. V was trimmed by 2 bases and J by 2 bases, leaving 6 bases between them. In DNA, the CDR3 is TGTGCCAGCAGTTTAGTCGGGAACTATGGCTACACCTTC. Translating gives CASSLVGNYGYTF.

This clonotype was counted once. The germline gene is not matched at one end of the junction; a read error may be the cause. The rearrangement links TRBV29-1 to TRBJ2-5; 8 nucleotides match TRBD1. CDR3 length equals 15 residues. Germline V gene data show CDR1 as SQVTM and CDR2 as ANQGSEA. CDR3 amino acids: CSGEMARGLGETQYF. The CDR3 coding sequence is TGTAGCGGAGAGATGGCCAGGGGGCTTGGAGAGACCCAGTACTTC.

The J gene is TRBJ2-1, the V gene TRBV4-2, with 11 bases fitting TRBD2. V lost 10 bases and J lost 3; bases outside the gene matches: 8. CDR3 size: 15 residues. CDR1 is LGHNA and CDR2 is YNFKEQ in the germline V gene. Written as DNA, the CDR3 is TGTGCCATCAGTCAGGGGACTAGCGGCTACAATGAGCAGTTCTTC. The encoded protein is CAISQGTSGYNEQFF.

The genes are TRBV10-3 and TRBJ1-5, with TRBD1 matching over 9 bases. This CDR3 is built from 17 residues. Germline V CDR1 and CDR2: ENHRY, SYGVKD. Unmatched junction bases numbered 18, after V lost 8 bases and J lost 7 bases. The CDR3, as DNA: TGTGCCATCTCCCAGGTGTTGGGACAGGGTGAGTGCCAGCCCCAGCATTTT. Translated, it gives CAISQVLGQGECQPQHF.

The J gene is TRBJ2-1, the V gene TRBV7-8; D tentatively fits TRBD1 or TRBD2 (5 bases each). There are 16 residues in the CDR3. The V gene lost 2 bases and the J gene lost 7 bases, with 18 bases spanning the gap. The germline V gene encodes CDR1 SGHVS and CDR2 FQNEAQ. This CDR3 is CASSLLVGVRDNEQFF. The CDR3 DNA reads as TGTGCCAGCAGCTTATTAGTGGGAGTCAGGGATAATGAGCAGTTCTTC. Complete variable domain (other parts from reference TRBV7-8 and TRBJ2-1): GAGVSQSPRYKVAKRGQDVALRCDPISGHVSLFWYQQALGQGPEFLTYFQNEAQLDKSGLPSDRFFAERPEGSVSTLKIQRTQQEDSAVYLCASSLLVGVRDNEQFFGPGTRLTVL.

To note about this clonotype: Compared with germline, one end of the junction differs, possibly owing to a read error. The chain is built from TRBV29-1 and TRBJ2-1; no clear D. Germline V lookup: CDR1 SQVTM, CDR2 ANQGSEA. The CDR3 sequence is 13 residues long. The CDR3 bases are TGCAGCGTTATGATAGAGGATTTGAATGAGCAATTCTTC. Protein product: CSVMIEDLNEQFF.

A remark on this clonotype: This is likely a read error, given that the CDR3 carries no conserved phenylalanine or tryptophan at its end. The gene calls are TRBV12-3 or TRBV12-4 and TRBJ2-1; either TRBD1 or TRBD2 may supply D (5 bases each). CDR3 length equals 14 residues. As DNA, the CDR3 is TGTACCAGCAGTCCGGGACGGTTCTACAATGAGCAGTTCTCC. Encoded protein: CTSSPGRFYNEQFS.

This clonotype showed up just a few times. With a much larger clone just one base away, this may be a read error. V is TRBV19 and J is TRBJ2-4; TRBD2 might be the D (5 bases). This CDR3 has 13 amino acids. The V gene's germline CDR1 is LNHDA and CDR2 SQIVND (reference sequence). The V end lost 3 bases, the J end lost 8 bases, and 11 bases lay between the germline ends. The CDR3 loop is CASSIRDRDIQYF. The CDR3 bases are TGTGCCAGTAGTATTCGGGATAGGGACATTCAGTACTTC.

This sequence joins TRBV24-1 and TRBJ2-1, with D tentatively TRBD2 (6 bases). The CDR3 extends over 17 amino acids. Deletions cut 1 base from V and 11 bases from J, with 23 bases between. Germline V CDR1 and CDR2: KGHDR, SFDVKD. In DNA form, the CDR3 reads TGTGCCACCAGTGATTTTACTTCTGGACTAATGGGAGACAAGCAGTTCTTC. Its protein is CATSDFTSGLMGDKQFF.

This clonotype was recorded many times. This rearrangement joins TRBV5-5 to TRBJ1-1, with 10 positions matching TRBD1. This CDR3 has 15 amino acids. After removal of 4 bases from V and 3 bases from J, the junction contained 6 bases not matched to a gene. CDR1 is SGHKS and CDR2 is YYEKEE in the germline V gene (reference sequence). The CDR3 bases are TGTGCCAGCAGCCGAGGACAGGGGGTGTACACTGAAGCTTTCTTT. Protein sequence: CASSRGQGVYTEAFF.

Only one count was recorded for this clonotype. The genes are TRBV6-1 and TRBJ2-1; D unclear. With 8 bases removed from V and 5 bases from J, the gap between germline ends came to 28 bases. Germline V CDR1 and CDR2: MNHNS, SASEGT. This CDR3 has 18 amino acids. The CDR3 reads CASQIFYSFLTSDNEQFF. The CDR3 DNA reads TGTGCCAGCCAAATATTTTATTCCTTTCTAACAAGCGACAATGAGCAGTTCTTC.

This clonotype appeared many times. The CDR3 DNA reads TGTGCCAGCAGCCAAACCCACGGGGGACTAGCGGGACTCGAGCGGGATACGCAGTATTTT. Its translation is CASSQTHGGLAGLERDTQYF. This sequence joins TRBV4-2 and TRBJ2-3, with TRBD2 identical over 13 bases. The CDR3 consists of 20 residues. V shed 2 bases and J 6 bases; nucleotides not matched to a gene: 17. Germline-derived CDR1 and CDR2 are LGHNA and YNFKEQ.

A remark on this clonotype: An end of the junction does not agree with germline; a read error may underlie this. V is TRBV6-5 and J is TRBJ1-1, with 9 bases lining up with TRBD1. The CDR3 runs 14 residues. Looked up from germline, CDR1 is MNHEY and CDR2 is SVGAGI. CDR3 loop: CASSFGQGKNKAFF. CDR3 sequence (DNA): TGTGCCAGTAGTTTTGGACAGGGGAAGAATAAAGCTTTCTTC.

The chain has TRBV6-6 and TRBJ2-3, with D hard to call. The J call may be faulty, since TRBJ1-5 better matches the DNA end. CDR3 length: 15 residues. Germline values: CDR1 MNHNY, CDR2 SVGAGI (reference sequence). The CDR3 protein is CASSYPSASIDTQHF. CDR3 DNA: TGTGCCAGCAGTTACCCGAGTGCTAGCATAGATACGCAGCATTTT.